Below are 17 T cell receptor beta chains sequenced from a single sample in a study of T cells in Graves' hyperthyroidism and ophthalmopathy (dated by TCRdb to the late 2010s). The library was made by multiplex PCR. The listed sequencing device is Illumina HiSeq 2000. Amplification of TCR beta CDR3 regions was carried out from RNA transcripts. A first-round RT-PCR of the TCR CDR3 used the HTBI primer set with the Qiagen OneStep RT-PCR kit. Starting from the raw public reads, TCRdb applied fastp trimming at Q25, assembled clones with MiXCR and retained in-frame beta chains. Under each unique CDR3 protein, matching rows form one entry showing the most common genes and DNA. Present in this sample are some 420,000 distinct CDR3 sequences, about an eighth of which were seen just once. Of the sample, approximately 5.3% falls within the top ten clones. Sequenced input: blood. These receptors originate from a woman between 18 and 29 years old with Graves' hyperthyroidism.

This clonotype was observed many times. The CDR3 loop is CASSLDPSGSSYEQYF. Written as DNA, the CDR3 is TGCGCCAGCAGCTTGGATCCCAGCGGGAGTTCCTACGAGCAGTACTTC. The rearrangement uses TRBV5-1 and TRBJ2-7; TRBD2 matches 8 bases. Trimming took 0 bases from V and 1 from J; bases not matched to a gene: 6. Germline V lookup: CDR1 SGHRS, CDR2 YFSETQ. This CDR3 is 16 amino acids long.

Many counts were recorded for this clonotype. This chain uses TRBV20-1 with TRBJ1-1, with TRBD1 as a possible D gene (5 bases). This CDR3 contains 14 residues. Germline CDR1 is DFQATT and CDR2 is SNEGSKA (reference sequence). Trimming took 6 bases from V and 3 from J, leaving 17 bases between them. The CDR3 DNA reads TGCAGTGCCGTCATTCAGGGAGGGGACACTGAAGCTTTCTTT. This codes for CSAVIQGGDTEAFF.

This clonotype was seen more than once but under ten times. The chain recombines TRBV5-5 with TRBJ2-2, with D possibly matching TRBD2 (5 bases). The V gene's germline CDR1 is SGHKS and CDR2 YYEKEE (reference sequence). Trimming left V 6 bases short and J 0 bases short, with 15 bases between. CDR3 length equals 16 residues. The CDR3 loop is CASTPTGRPNTGELFF. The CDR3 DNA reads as TGTGCCAGCACACCCACGGGAAGGCCGAACACCGGGGAGCTGTTTTTT.

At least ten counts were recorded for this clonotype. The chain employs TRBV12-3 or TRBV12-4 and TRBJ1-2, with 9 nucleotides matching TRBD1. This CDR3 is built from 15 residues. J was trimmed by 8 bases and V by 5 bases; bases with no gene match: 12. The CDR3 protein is CASSPQAGTGYGYTF. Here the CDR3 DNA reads TGTGCCAGCAGTCCCCAGGCCGGGACAGGGTACGGCTACACCTTC.

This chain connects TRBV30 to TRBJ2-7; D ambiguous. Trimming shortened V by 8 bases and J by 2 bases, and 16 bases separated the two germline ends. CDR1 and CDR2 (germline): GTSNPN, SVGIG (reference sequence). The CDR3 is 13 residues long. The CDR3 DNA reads TGTGCCCGGGCCGGGTCTATAGCCTACGAGCAGTACTTC. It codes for CARAGSIAYEQYF.

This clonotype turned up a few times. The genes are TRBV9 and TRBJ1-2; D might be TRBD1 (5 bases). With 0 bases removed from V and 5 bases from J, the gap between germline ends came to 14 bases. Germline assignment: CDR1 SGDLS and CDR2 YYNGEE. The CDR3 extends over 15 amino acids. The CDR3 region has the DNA TGTGCCAGCAGCGTAGCCGGGACGGCACTATATGGCTACACCTTC. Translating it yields CASSVAGTALYGYTF.

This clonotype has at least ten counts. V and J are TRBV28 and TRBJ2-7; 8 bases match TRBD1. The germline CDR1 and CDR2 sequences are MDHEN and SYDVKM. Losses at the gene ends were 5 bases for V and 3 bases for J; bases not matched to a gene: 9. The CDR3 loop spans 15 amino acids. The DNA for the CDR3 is TGTGCCAGCAGTCCCCACGGACAGGGCGACTACGAGCAGTACTTC. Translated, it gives CASSPHGQGDYEQYF.

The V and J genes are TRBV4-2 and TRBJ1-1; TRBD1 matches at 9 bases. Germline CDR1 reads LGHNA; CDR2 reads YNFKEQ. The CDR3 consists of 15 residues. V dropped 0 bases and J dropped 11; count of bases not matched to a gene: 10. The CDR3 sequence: CASSQDGSTGTGAFF. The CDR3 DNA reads TGTGCCAGCAGCCAAGATGGGTCAACCGGGACAGGGGCTTTCTTT.

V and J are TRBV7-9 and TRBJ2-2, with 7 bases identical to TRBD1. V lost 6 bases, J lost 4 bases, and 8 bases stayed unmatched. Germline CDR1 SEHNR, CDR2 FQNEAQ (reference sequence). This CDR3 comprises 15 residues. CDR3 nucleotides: TGTGCCAGCAGTAATAGACAGGGTGGCACCGGGGAGCTGTTTTTT. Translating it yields CASSNRQGGTGELFF.

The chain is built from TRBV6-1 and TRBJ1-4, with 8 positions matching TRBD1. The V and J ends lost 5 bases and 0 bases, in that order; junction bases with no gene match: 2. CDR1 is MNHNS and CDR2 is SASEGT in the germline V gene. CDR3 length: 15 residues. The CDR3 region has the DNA TGTGCCAGCAGTTTACAGGGGGCAACTAATGAAAAACTGTTTTTT. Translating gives CASSLQGATNEKLFF.

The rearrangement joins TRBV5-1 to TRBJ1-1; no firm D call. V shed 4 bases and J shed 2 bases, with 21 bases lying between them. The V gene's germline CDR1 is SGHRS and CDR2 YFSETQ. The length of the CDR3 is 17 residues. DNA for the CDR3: TGCGCCAGCAGCGCCCGACCTCCACCCGACCTCAACACTGAAGCTTTCTTT. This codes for CASSARPPPDLNTEAFF.

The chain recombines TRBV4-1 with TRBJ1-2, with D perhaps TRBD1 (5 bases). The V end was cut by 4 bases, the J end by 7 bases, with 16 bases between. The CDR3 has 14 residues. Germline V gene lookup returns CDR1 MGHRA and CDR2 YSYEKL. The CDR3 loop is CASSREQGSVGYTF. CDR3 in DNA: TGCGCCAGCAGCCGAGAGCAGGGTTCGGTTGGCTACACCTTC.

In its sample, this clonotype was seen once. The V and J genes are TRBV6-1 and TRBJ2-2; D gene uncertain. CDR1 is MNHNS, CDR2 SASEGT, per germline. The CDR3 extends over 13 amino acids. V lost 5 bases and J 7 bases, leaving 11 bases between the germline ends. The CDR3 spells CASSPGFVGELFF. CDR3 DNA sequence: TGTGCCAGCAGTCCCGGTTTTGTCGGGGAGCTGTTTTTT.

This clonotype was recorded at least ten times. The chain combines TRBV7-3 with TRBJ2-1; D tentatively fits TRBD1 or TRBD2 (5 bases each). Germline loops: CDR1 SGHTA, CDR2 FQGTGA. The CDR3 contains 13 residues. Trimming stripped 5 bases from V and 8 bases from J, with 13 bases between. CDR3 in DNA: TGTGCCAGCAGCCTCTATATGGGGGATGAGCAGTTCTTC. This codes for CASSLYMGDEQFF.

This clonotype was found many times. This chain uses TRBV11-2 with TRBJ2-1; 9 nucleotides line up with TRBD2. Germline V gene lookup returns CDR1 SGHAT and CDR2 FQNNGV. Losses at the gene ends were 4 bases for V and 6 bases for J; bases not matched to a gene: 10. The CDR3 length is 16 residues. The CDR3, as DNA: TGTGCCAGCAGCTCGCAACCGGGACTAGCTTTCAATGAGCAGTTCTTC. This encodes CASSSQPGLAFNEQFF. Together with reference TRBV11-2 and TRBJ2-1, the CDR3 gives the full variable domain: EAGVAQSPRYKIIEKRQSVAFWCNPISGHATLYWYQQILGQGPKLLIQFQNNGVVDDSQLPKDRFSAERLKGVDSTLKIQPAKLEDSAVYLCASSSQPGLAFNEQFFGPGTRLTVL.

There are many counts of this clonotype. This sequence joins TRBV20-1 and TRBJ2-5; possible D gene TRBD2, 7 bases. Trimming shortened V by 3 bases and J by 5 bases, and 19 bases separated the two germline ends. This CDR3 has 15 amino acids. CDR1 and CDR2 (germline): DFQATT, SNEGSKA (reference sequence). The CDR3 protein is CSASVPRGTTETQYF. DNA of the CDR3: TGCAGTGCTAGCGTACCGAGGGGGACTACCGAGACCCAGTACTTC.

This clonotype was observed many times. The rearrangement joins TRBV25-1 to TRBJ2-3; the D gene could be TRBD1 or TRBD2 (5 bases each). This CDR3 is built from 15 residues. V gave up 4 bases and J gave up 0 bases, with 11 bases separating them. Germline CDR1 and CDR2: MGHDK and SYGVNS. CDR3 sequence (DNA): TGTGCCAGCAGTGTGTTCGGGGCTAGCACAGATACGCAGTATTTT. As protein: CASSVFGASTDTQYF.